In its sample, the clone carrying this T cell receptor (beta chain) was seen many times. Its matching antigen is unknown. The sample belongs to a study of cytomegalovirus exposure and HLA in healthy donors. Study-level points and caveats: One later analysis reportedly identified an Asian-associated ancestry cluster that showed fewer N-insertions than the approximately 710-donor mean. The study reported that TCR beta sequences accurately predicted HLA-A and HLA-B alleles in most subjects.

The length of the CDR3 is 14 residues. The ends lost 5 bases at V and 3 bases at J; junction bases unmatched: 4. From germline, CDR1 is MNHNY and CDR2 SVGAGI (reference sequence). PCR employed 60 Vbeta and 13 Jbeta primers. Method: immunoSEQ multiplex PCR; TCRdb's copy keeps in-frame clones and lacks some. Of fewer than 150,000 clones in the sample, roughly 80% are singletons; the top ten hold roughly 5%. Source material: PBMCs. The sequence was obtained from a man aged 45-60 years in good health and CMV-seropositive. The rearrangement joins TRBV6-6 to TRBJ1-5; 7 bases match TRBD1. CDR3: CASSTGDINQPQHF. Written as DNA, the CDR3 is TGTGCCAGCAGTACAGGGGATATCAATCAGCCCCAGCATTTT.